The 11 T cell receptor beta chains given below trace back to one sample, sequenced in a study of shared T cell receptors in the human thymus. Assay: immunoSEQ multiplex PCR; the TCRdb copy retains only in-frame clones and omits some. The data hold over 450,000 clones, with approximately 78% observed a single time. The sample was also reused in another study, on human thymus T cells.

The sample comprised thymocytes. These receptors all stem from a boy under three years old with a congenital heart defect.

The chain couples TRBV4-2 to TRBJ2-7; unclear D gene. CDR1 and CDR2 from the germline V gene are LGHNA and YNFKEQ. There are 16 residues in the CDR3. The V end lost 1 base, the J end lost 4 bases, and 17 bases lay between the germline ends. The CDR3 protein is CASSQVWSGPVYEQYF. The CDR3 DNA sequence: TGTGCCAGCAGCCAAGTATGGTCGGGTCCAGTTTACGAGCAGTACTTC.

The chain uses TRBV18 and TRBJ1-5, with TRBD1 matching over 7 bases. V dropped 3 bases and J dropped 6; count of bases not matched to a gene: 11. From germline, CDR1 is KGHSH and CDR2 LQKENI. This CDR3 spans 16 amino acids. CDR3 bases: TGTGCCAGCTCACCCATGCCCGGGACAGCTATTCAGCCCCAGCATTTT. This sequence encodes CASSPMPGTAIQPQHF.

The chain joins TRBV27 to TRBJ1-4; tentatively, D is TRBD1 (5 bases). The CDR3 is made up of 19 amino acids. Trimming removed 6 bases at V and 2 bases at J, with 25 bases between. Looked up from germline, CDR1 is MNHEY and CDR2 is SMNVEV (reference sequence). DNA for the CDR3: TGTGCCAGCAGAGAATTTCACCAGGGTAGAAAGGGTACTAATGAAAAACTGTTTTTT. Translated, it gives CASREFHQGRKGTNEKLFF.

This chain connects TRBV6-6 to TRBJ2-5; D is perhaps TRBD2 (6 bases). The CDR3 loop spans 15 amino acids. Germline loops: CDR1 MNHNY, CDR2 SVGAGI (reference sequence). V dropped 4 bases and J dropped 5 bases, with 17 bases sitting between them. The CDR3 coding sequence is TGTGCCAGCAGTTCCAAAATGGAGGGGTGGGAGACCCAGTACTTC. Its translation: CASSSKMEGWETQYF.

This chain joins TRBV27 and TRBJ2-3, with 16 bases identical to TRBD2. V was pared by 5 bases and J by 0 bases, with 8 bases of the junction left unmatched. The CDR3 length is 19 residues. Germline V gene sequence: CDR1 MNHEY, CDR2 SMNVEV (reference sequence). The CDR3 sequence: CASSPQGLAGGPSTDTQYF. For the CDR3, the DNA is TGTGCCAGCAGTCCTCAGGGACTAGCGGGAGGGCCTAGCACAGATACGCAGTATTTT.

The rearrangement uses TRBV6-1 and TRBJ2-7; TRBD2 agrees at 11 bases. V was clipped by 1 base and J by 4 bases; unmatched bases: 6. Germline V gene sequence: CDR1 MNHNS, CDR2 SASEGT. The CDR3 runs to 16 residues. CDR3 region: CASSEVTSGSRYEQYF. The CDR3 DNA sequence: TGTGCCAGCAGTGAAGTCACTAGCGGGAGTCGGTACGAGCAGTACTTC.

V gene TRBV4-3 combines with J gene TRBJ2-7; 9 positions agree with TRBD2. This CDR3 has 16 amino acids. Germline V gives CDR1 LGHNA, CDR2 YSLEER. J gave up 3 bases and V 4 bases, and 10 bases lay outside the gene matches. The CDR3 here is CASSPRGGRADYEQYF. The CDR3 nucleotides read TGCGCCAGCAGCCCGAGGGGCGGGAGGGCTGACTACGAGCAGTACTTC.

V and J are TRBV27 and TRBJ2-4, with a possible D match to TRBD2 (7 bases). With 5 bases removed from V and 12 bases from J, the gap between germline ends came to 20 bases. Germline V lookup: CDR1 MNHEY, CDR2 SMNVEV (reference sequence). CDR3 length equals 14 residues. This CDR3 is CASSPEGGPVGQYF. CDR3 DNA sequence: TGTGCCAGCAGTCCCGAGGGGGGGCCGGTGGGTCAGTACTTC.

This chain uses TRBV9 with TRBJ2-5; D is perhaps TRBD2 (6 bases). The V end lost 1 base, the J end lost 3 bases, and 13 bases lay between the germline ends. The CDR3 spans 15 residues. Per germline, CDR1 SGDLS and CDR2 YYNGEE. The CDR3 nucleotides are TGTGCCAGCAGCGTAAGTCACCAGCGGGAAGAGACCCAGTACTTC. Protein sequence: CASSVSHQREETQYF. Variable domain in full (rest from reference TRBV9 and TRBJ2-5): DSGVTQTPKHLITATGQRVTLRCSPRSGDLSVYWYQQSLDQGLQFLIQYYNGEERAKGNILERFSAQQFPDLHSELNLSSLELGDSALYFCASSVSHQREETQYFGPGTRLLVL.

This clone was detected only a few times. The chain has TRBV29-1 and TRBJ2-7; 10 nucleotides agree with TRBD2. The CDR3 length is 13 residues. V lost 8 bases to trimming and J lost 4 bases; unmatched junction nucleotides: 8. CDR1 is SQVTM, CDR2 ANQGSEA, per germline. DNA for the CDR3: TGCAGCACCAGTATAGCGGGAGGTTACGAGCAGTACTTC. It encodes CSTSIAGGYEQYF.

The V and J genes are TRBV19 and TRBJ2-2; 7 bases match TRBD1. Germline CDR1 LNHDA, CDR2 SQIVND (reference sequence). With 7 bases clipped from V and 0 bases from J, the junction kept 5 bases outside the gene matches. The CDR3 runs to 15 residues. The CDR3 spells CASNPGTANTGELFF. The CDR3 DNA sequence: TGTGCCAGTAACCCCGGGACAGCGAACACCGGGGAGCTGTTTTTT. The variable domain in full, with the rest retrieved from reference TRBV19 and TRBJ2-2, is DGGITQSPKYLFRKEGQNVTLSCEQNLNHDAMYWYRQDPGQGLRLIYYSQIVNDFQKGDIAEGYSVSREKKESFPLTVTSAQKNPTAFYLCASNPGTANTGELFFGEGSRLTVL.